One and the same sample provided the 10 T cell receptor beta chains below, sequenced in a study of post-analysis software for immune sequencing data. Study-wide points: Comparison of patients with controls showed roughly five TRBV segments more frequent in patients, TRBV5-6, TRBV5-1 and TRBV20-1 among them.

These receptors' targets are unknown. TCR beta cDNA libraries included unique molecular identifiers. TCRdb re-called the PCR reads through MiXCR, storing one row per CDR3 protein. The profile covers approximately 570,000 distinct CDR3 sequences, with around 40% appearing a single time and under 2% taken by the ten largest. The specimen sequenced was blood. All receptors derive from a girl aged 10 to 17 with multiple sclerosis.

For this clonotype: Relative to the germline gene, one junction end is altered; a read error may explain this. The genes are TRBV7-9 and TRBJ2-5; a weak D match, TRBD2 (5 bases). Germline CDR1 SEHNR, CDR2 FQNEAQ (reference sequence). This CDR3 has 14 residues. The DNA for the CDR3 is TGTGCCAGCAGCCCTAGGACTTTCAGAGAGACCCAGCACTTC. Protein: CASSPRTFRETQHF.

This CDR3 reads CSATKGGSGRASSYNEQFF. CDR3 bases: TGCAGTGCCACAAAAGGTGGTAGCGGGAGGGCGAGCTCCTACAATGAGCAGTTCTTC. This rearrangement joins TRBV20-1 to TRBJ2-1; 11 positions agree with TRBD2. V lost 6 bases, J lost 0 bases, and 16 bases stayed unmatched. This CDR3 has 19 amino acids. Germline CDR1 reads DFQATT; CDR2 reads SNEGSKA (reference sequence).

The chain uses TRBV29-1 and TRBJ2-5; D remains ambiguous. The CDR3 consists of 14 residues. CDR1 is SQVTM, CDR2 ANQGSEA, per germline. V gave up 4 bases and J gave up 4 bases, with 16 bases separating them. As DNA, the CDR3 is TGCAGCGTTGTCCCTGCGATCCCGAGAGAGACCCAGTACTTC. Translating gives CSVVPAIPRETQYF.

This rearrangement joins TRBV29-1 to TRBJ2-7, with D maybe TRBD1 (6 bases). The length of the CDR3 is 11 residues. V was trimmed by 4 bases and J by 6 bases, leaving 10 bases between them. CDR1 and CDR2 from the germline V gene are SQVTM and ANQGSEA. The CDR3 reads CSVGEGGEQYF. In nucleotides, the CDR3 is TGCAGCGTTGGTGAAGGGGGCGAGCAGTACTTC.

This clonotype has a handful of counts. The chain joins TRBV2 to TRBJ2-1, with D maybe TRBD2 (5 bases). V was shortened by 6 bases and J by 4 bases, with 7 bases between the two germline ends. CDR3 length equals 12 residues. Germline CDR1 is SNHLY and CDR2 is FYNNEI. The CDR3 region has the DNA TGTGCCAGCAGGGAGGATTACAATGAGCAGTTCTTC. Encoded protein: CASREDYNEQFF.

V usage is TRBV5-1 and J usage is TRBJ2-5, with D maybe TRBD1 (6 bases). TRBJ2-7 explains the end of the DNA better; the J call may be wrong. Germline V gene data show CDR1 as SGHRS and CDR2 as YFSETQ. This CDR3 has 14 residues. For the CDR3, the DNA is TGCGCCAGCAGCTTGGGGCAGGGGATGACCGAGCAGTACTTC. This encodes CASSLGQGMTEQYF.

This chain connects TRBV25-1 to TRBJ1-2; D gene uncertain. The CDR3 sequence is 14 residues long. Trimming shortened V by 3 bases and J by 1 base, and 9 bases separated the two germline ends. Germline CDR1 MGHDK, CDR2 SYGVNS. The CDR3 loop is CASSEAVRNYGYTF. CDR3 coding DNA: TGTGCCAGCAGTGAGGCCGTTCGTAACTATGGCTACACCTTC.

The chain links TRBV9 to TRBJ2-4, with 8 bases lining up with TRBD2. V dropped 3 bases and J dropped 1; count of bases not matched to a gene: 6. The CDR3 contains 16 residues. Germline-derived CDR1 and CDR2 are SGDLS and YYNGEE. CDR3 bases: TGTGCCAGCAGCGCCCACCCGGGGGGGGCCAAAAACATTCAGTACTTC. This translates into CASSAHPGGAKNIQYF. Looking up the rest from reference TRBV9 and TRBJ2-4 gives the full variable domain: DSGVTQTPKHLITATGQRVTLRCSPRSGDLSVYWYQQSLDQGLQFLIQYYNGEERAKGNILERFSAQQFPDLHSELNLSSLELGDSALYFCASSAHPGGAKNIQYFGAGTRLSVL.

The rearrangement uses TRBV5-1 and TRBJ2-3, with 8 bases that match TRBD2. The germline gives CDR1 SGHRS, CDR2 YFSETQ. The CDR3 spans 15 residues. V lost 4 bases and J lost 10; bases outside the gene matches: 14. CDR3 sequence: CASSQLTSETVSQYF. The CDR3, as DNA: TGCGCCAGCAGCCAGCTGACTAGCGAAACTGTTTCGCAGTATTTT. Full variable domain (outside the CDR3, taken from reference TRBV5-1 and TRBJ2-3): KAGVTQTPRYLIKTRGQQVTLSCSPISGHRSVSWYQQTPGQGLQFLFEYFSETQRNKGNFPGRFSGRQFSNSRSEMNVSTLELGDSALYLCASSQLTSETVSQYFGPGTRLTVL.

In its sample, this clonotype was seen a few times. The rearrangement uses TRBV12-3 or TRBV12-4 and TRBJ1-2, with TRBD1 matching 7 bases. The CDR3 covers 14 residues. V lost 6 bases, J lost 5 bases, and 9 bases stayed unmatched. The CDR3 spells CASRDPGQRYGYTF. The DNA for the CDR3 is TGTGCCAGCAGGGACCCGGGACAGAGATATGGCTACACCTTC.